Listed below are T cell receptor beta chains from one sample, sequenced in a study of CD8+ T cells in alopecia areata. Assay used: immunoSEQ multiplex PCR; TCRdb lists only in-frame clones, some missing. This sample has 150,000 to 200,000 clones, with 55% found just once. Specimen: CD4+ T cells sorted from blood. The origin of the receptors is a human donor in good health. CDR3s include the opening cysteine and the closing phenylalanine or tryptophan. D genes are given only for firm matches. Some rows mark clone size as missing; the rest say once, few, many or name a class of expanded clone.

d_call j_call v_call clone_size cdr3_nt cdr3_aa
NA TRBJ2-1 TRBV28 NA TGTGCCAGCACCCCCGGTGGCGATGAGCAGTTCTTC CASTPGGDEQFF
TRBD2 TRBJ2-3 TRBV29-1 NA TGCAGCGTTGAAGGTCGACTAGCGGTTAAAGATACGCAGTATTTT CSVEGRLAVKDTQYF
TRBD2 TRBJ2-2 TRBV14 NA TGTGCCAGCAGCCATCCTCCGGGACTAGTCCTCGGCGGGGAGCTGTTTTTT CASSHPPGLVLGGELFF
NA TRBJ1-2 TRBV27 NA TGTGCCAGCAGTTTCTACCCCGGACTTGGGAATGGCTACACCTTC CASSFYPGLGNGYTF
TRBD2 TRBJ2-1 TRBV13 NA TGTGCCAGCACTCTGGGTAGCGGGATGGAGCATGAGCAGTTCTTC CASTLGSGMEHEQFF
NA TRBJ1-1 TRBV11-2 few TGTGCCAGCAGAAAAACAGGGAGAGGGGTGGTTGAAGCTTTCTTT CASRKTGRGVVEAFF
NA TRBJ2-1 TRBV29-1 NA TGCAGCGCCTCTAACAATGAGCAGTTCTTC CSASNNEQFF
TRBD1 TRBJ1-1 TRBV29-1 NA TGCAGCGTCTCACGACGGCAGGGGGTCACTGAAGCTTTCTTT CSVSRRQGVTEAFF
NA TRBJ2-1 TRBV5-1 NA TGCGCCAGCAGCTCCGGGACACAGGGGTTCTTC CASSSGTQGFF
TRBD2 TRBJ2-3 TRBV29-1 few TGCAGCGTTGAAGTTATCGCGGGAGCGCCAGATACGCAGTATTTT CSVEVIAGAPDTQYF
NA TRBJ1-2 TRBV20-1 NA TGCAGTGCACCGCGAGGGGATGGCTACACCTTC CSAPRGDGYTF
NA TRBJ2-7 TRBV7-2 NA TGTGCCAGCAGCCTTTGGACTGATTACGAGCAGTACTTC CASSLWTDYEQYF
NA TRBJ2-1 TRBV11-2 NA TGTGCCAGCAGCTTAGATTCAGCGGTAAAATCCCATGAGCAGTTCTTC CASSLDSAVKSHEQFF
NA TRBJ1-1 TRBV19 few TGTGCCAGTAGTCTCAGGGTGGGTACGATGAACACTGAAGCTTTCTTT CASSLRVGTMNTEAFF
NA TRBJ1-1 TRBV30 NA TGTGCCTGGAGGGGGGATTGGACTGAAGCTTTCTTT CAWRGDWTEAFF
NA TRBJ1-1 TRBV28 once TGTGCCAGCAGTGAAACTCTGAACACTGAAGCTTTCTTT CASSETLNTEAFF
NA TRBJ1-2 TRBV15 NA TGTGCCACCAGCAGAGAGAGAACCGATGGCTACACCTTC CATSRERTDGYTF
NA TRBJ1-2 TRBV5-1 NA TGCGCCAGCAGCTTGGACGGGACTAACTATGGCTACACCTTC CASSLDGTNYGYTF
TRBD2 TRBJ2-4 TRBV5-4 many TGTGCCAGCAGCTTGAGGTCGGGACTAGCGGGAGGCCTAGCCAAAAACATTCAGTACTTC CASSLRSGLAGGLAKNIQYF
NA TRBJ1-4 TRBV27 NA TGTGCCAGCAGTCCAGGCCGGGGGGCCCACCGTTCTGGAGAAAAACTGTTTTTT CASSPGRGAHRSGEKLFF
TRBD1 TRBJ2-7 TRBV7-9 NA TGTGCCAGCAGCTTCTCAGGGACAGGGAAGACCCACGAGCAGTACTTC CASSFSGTGKTHEQYF
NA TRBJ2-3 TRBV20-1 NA TGCAGTGCTTTAATGGGGGATACGCAGTATTTT CSALMGDTQYF
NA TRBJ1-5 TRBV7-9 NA TGTGCCAGCAGCCGCGATTATAGCAATCAGCCCCAGCATTTT CASSRDYSNQPQHF
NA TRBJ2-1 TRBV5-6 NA TGTGCCAGCAGCTTGGTAGCCGGGCACAATGAGCAGTTCTTC CASSLVAGHNEQFF
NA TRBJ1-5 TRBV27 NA TGTGCCAGCAGCTGGGACAGCAATCAGCCCCAGCATTTT CASSWDSNQPQHF
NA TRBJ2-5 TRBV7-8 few TGTGCCAGCAGCGTTAGGCTAGATAAAGAGACCCAGTACTTC CASSVRLDKETQYF
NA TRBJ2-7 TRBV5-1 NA TGCGCCAGCAGCTTGGTGGGGGGCCCTCTCTCCTACGAGCAGTACTTC CASSLVGGPLSYEQYF
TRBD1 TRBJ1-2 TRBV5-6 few TGTGCCAGCAGCTTGTTGGACAGGGCTGGCTACACCTTC CASSLLDRAGYTF